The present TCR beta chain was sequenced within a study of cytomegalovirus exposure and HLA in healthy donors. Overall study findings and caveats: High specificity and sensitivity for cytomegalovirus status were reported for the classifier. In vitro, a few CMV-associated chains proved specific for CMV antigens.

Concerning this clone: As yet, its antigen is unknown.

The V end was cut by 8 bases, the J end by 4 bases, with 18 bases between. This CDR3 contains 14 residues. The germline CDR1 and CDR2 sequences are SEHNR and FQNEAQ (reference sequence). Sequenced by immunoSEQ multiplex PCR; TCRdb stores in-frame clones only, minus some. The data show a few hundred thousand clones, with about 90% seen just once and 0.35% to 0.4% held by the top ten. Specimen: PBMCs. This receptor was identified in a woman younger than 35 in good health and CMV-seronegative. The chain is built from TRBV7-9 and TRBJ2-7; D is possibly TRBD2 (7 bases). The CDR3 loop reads CASASGGGTYEQYF. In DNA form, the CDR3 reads TGTGCCAGCGCGTCGGGGGGCGGGACGTACGAGCAGTACTTC.